This TCR beta chain appears in the sequencing data of a study of T cell clonality in common variable immunodeficiency. Overall study findings and caveats: Reportedly, TCR beta sequences from common variable immunodeficiency showed fewer deletions and N-nucleotide insertions. Compared with controls, CVID subjects had fewer shared TCRbeta clones. The cause of increased CVID clonality remains unclear without subpopulation sequencing.

CDR3 length: 15 amino acids. Germline V gene lookup returns CDR1 SEHNR and CDR2 FQNEAQ (reference sequence). Trimming pared 5 bases from V and 3 bases from J, leaving 14 bases between. TCRdb's table, derived via immunoSEQ multiplex PCR, lists solely in-frame clones and lacks some. The sample shows about 50,000 clones, none of them appearing just once. This clone has a count of ten or more. No antigen is known for it. The CDR3 is cut off 3 residues early in the read; its end comes from the germline J gene. V usage is TRBV7-9 and J usage is TRBJ2-1, with a tentative D call TRBD2 (5 bases). The source of this sequence is a person aged 18 to 70 in good health. The sample consisted of peripheral blood mononuclear cells. The CDR3: CASSPAADYYNEQFF. CDR3 DNA, as far as it was read: TGTGCCAGCAGCCCCGCAGCGGATTACTACAATGAG.